These 3 T cell receptor beta chains were sequenced from one sample in a study of blood T cell repertoires in COVID-19. Assay: immunoSEQ multiplex PCR; the TCRdb copy retains only in-frame clones and omits some. Here the sample spans around 380,000 clones, more than 75% being singletons. Sequences were obtained from PBMCs or T cells enriched from blood (not recorded which). The receptors come from a man aged 25-45 years who had recovered from COVID-19.

The J gene is TRBJ2-7, the V gene TRBV21-1; the table's D call, TRBD2, has no DNA check behind it. TRBV21-1 is a listed pseudogene. This CDR3 spans 15 amino acids. CDR3 bases: TGTGCCAGCAGCAAAGAAAGCCACCCCTCCTACGAGCAGTACTTC. The encoded protein is CASSKESHPSYEQYF.

The chain carries TRBV7-9 and TRBJ1-6; 7 bases fit TRBD1. The CDR3 sequence is 14 residues long. V lost 5 bases and J lost 9; bases outside the gene matches: 7. Germline-derived CDR1 and CDR2 are SEHNR and FQNEAQ (reference sequence). CDR3 DNA: TGTGCCAGCAGCGACGACAGGGCGAGTTCACCCCTCCACTTT. Translating gives CASSDDRASSPLHF. Full variable domain (remainder filled in from reference TRBV7-9 and TRBJ1-6): DTGVSQNPRHKITKRGQNVTFRCDPISEHNRLYWYRQTLGQGPEFLTYFQNEAQLEKSRLLSDRFSAERPKGSFSTLEIQRTEQGDSAMYLCASSDDRASSPLHFGNGTRLTVT.

This clone was seen more than once but under ten times. The gene calls are TRBV7-2 and TRBJ2-7; 11 bases fit TRBD2. V was pared by 5 bases and J by 12 bases, with 12 bases of the junction left unmatched. This CDR3 comprises 14 residues. Germline CDR1 SGHTA, CDR2 FQGNSA. The CDR3 coding sequence is TGTGCCAGCAGCCCCGGAGGTAGCGGGGGGGCGAGGTACTTC. This encodes CASSPGGSGGARYF.